These 15 T cell receptor beta chains share one sample of origin, sequenced in a study of blood T cell repertoires in COVID-19. Libraries were prepared by immunoSEQ multiplex PCR; TCRdb keeps only in-frame clonotypes and omits some of them. This repertoire shows roughly 240,000 clones, around 83% found once; its top ten account for approximately 2.4%. Sequenced: peripheral blood. These receptors came from a man aged 40-49 years who had recovered from COVID-19.

The chain is built from TRBV5-6 and TRBJ2-3, with 7 bases matching TRBD1. The V gene's germline CDR1 is SGHDT and CDR2 YYEEEE. J gave up 0 bases and V 4 bases, and 8 bases lay outside the gene matches. The CDR3 is 16 amino acids. CDR3 nucleotides: TGTGCCAGCAGCCCGACAGGGCCAACTAGCACAGATACGCAGTATTTT. It encodes CASSPTGPTSTDTQYF.

CDR3 sequence reads: CASSLGSGAGNTIYF. DNA of the CDR3: TGTGCCAGCAGCTTAGGTTCGGGGGCTGGAAACACCATATATTTT. The J gene is TRBJ1-3, the V gene TRBV7-6; possibly TRBD1 for D (5 bases). The germline CDR1 and CDR2 sequences are SGHVS and FNYEAQ. Trimming took 1 base from V and 2 from J, leaving 9 bases between them. CDR3 size: 15 residues.

This chain uses TRBV11-2 with TRBJ2-6; 8 bases are shared with TRBD2. Germline-derived CDR1 and CDR2 are SGHAT and FQNNGV. This CDR3 region has 16 residues. Trimming removed 2 bases from V and 3 bases from J; junction bases left unmatched: 3. The CDR3 sequence: CASSLTSGFGANVLTF. The DNA for the CDR3 is TGTGCCAGCAGCTTAACTAGCGGCTTTGGGGCCAACGTCCTGACTTTC.

The chain is built from TRBV2 and TRBJ2-3, with 10 bases fitting TRBD2. Germline CDR1 and CDR2: SNHLY and FYNNEI. J lost 2 bases, V lost 4 bases, and 6 bases had no gene match. The CDR3 spans 16 residues. In nucleotides, the CDR3 is TGTGCCAGCAGTGCGCTAGCGGGGGCCCTCACAGATACGCAGTATTTT. Translating gives CASSALAGALTDTQYF.

The chain uses TRBV20-1 and TRBJ2-5; unclear D gene. Germline CDR1 and CDR2: DFQATT and SNEGSKA (reference sequence). The V end lost 0 bases, the J end lost 12 bases, and 11 bases lay between the germline ends. The CDR3 is 11 amino acids. The CDR3 reads CSARDNGPEYF. DNA for the CDR3: TGCAGTGCTAGAGATAATGGGCCCGAGTACTTC.

This chain uses TRBV9 with TRBJ1-2; 9 bases align to TRBD1. The length of the CDR3 is 17 residues. CDR1 is SGDLS, CDR2 YYNGEE, per germline. The junction had 12 bases not matched to a gene; V was cut back by 3 bases and J by 3 bases. CDR3 sequence reads: CASSALATGGAYYGYTF. CDR3 DNA: TGTGCCAGCAGCGCCCTTGCCACAGGGGGCGCGTACTATGGCTACACCTTC.

CDR3 sequence (DNA): TGCGCCAGCAGCCAAGATTGGAGGGGGCAAGGAGATACGCAGTATTTT. It is translated as CASSQDWRGQGDTQYF. The chain has TRBV4-3 and TRBJ2-3; TRBD1 might be the D (7 bases). The germline CDR1 and CDR2 sequences are LGHNA and YSLEER. Trimming removed 0 bases from V and 5 bases from J, with 15 bases in between. The CDR3 extends over 16 amino acids.

This clone showed up just a few times. The CDR3 DNA follows: TGTGCCAGTACAGGGGGCTCGACTGAAGCTTTCTTT. It encodes CASTGGSTEAFF. The rearrangement links TRBV2 to TRBJ1-1; 9 bases are shared with TRBD1. Germline trimming cut 9 bases from V and 5 bases from J; bases unmatched to any gene: 4. This CDR3 contains 12 residues. Germline-derived CDR1 and CDR2 are SNHLY and FYNNEI.

The chain uses TRBV6-2 or TRBV6-3 and TRBJ1-5; 7 bases agree with TRBD1. The germline CDR1 and CDR2 sequences are MNHEY and SVGEGT. The ends lost 5 bases at V and 5 bases at J; junction bases unmatched: 3. The CDR3 has 13 amino acids. DNA for the CDR3: TGTGCCAGCAGTGTACAGGGGTATCAGCCCCAGCATTTT. It encodes CASSVQGYQPQHF.

The chain uses TRBV5-1 and TRBJ1-2; 9 bases are shared with TRBD1. CDR3 length: 12 amino acids. Per germline, CDR1 SGHRS and CDR2 YFSETQ. The ends lost 5 bases at V and 8 bases at J; junction bases unmatched: 4. Written as DNA, the CDR3 is TGCGCCAGCAGACCCGGACAGGGGGGCTACACCTTC. Translating it yields CASRPGQGGYTF. Combining the CDR3 with reference TRBV5-1 and TRBJ1-2 gives the whole variable domain KAGVTQTPRYLIKTRGQQVTLSCSPISGHRSVSWYQQTPGQGLQFLFEYFSETQRNKGNFPGRFSGRQFSNSRSEMNVSTLELGDSALYLCASRPGQGGYTFGSGTRLTVV.

The rearrangement joins TRBV3-1 (or the pseudogene TRBV3-2) to TRBJ1-3; D might be TRBD1 (5 bases). Trimming left V 1 base short and J 4 bases short, with 11 bases between. Per the germline V gene, CDR1 is LGHDT and CDR2 is YNNKEL (reference sequence). There are 15 residues in the CDR3. CDR3 loop: CASSQGRGGGNTIYF. The CDR3 nucleotides are TGTGCCAGCAGCCAAGGGCGGGGCGGCGGAAACACCATATATTTT.

The chain uses TRBV7-2 and TRBJ2-5; a weak D match, TRBD2 (5 bases). The CDR3 is 13 amino acids. The germline V and J ends were trimmed by 5 bases and 2 bases, with 9 bases remaining between them. The V gene's germline CDR1 is SGHTA and CDR2 FQGNSA. In DNA, the CDR3 is TGTGCCAGCAGCCCCCAGCGGCAAGAGACCCAGTACTTC. It translates to CASSPQRQETQYF.

The chain couples TRBV6-6 to TRBJ1-2; TRBD1 agrees at 9 bases. V trimming: 6 bases; J trimming: 4 bases; junction bases outside the gene matches: 6. Germline V lookup: CDR1 MNHNY, CDR2 SVGAGI (reference sequence). This CDR3 is 14 amino acids long. CDR3 DNA sequence: TGTGCCAGCAGGGGGACAGGGAGGGGCTATGGCTACACCTTC. It encodes CASRGTGRGYGYTF.

This chain uses TRBV11-2 with TRBJ1-5; TRBD1 matches at 7 bases. CDR3 length: 16 amino acids. The germline gives CDR1 SGHAT, CDR2 FQNNGV. V shed 4 bases and J 2 bases; nucleotides not matched to a gene: 8. The CDR3 here is CASSSRAGGGNQPQHF. As DNA, the CDR3 is TGTGCCAGCAGCTCGAGGGCAGGGGGTGGCAATCAGCCCCAGCATTTT.

Judged by abundance, this clone is medium-sized. The chain combines TRBV24-1 with TRBJ1-1; D is ambiguous. CDR3 size: 13 residues. The germline V gene has CDR1 KGHDR and CDR2 SFDVKD. Trimming pared 3 bases from V and 7 bases from J, leaving 11 bases between. This chain's CDR3 is CATSDPESNEAFF. The DNA of the CDR3 is TGTGCCACCAGTGATCCAGAATCGAATGAAGCTTTCTTT.